This is a list of T cell receptor beta chains from one sample in a study of immune cell composition in non-small cell lung cancer. Only in-frame clones appear in the TCRdb table, and some are missing; sequencing was by immunoSEQ multiplex PCR. The sample records about 4,900 clones, around 77% being singletons. Source material: non-adjacent lung tissue. Source of these receptors: a human donor with non-small cell lung cancer. The CDR3 runs from the conserved cysteine through the conserved F or W. The D gene is left open where the match is weak. Clone size, where shown, is once, few, many, or a class for clones that have expanded.

TRBD1	TRBV6-5	TRBJ2-5	once	CASRRQGGSETQYF	TGTGCCAGCAGGAGACAGGGGGGATCAGAGACCCAGTACTTC
-	TRBV28	TRBJ1-4	-	CASSSEVGSTGEKLFF	TGTGCCAGCAGCTCGGAGGTAGGCTCCACAGGGGAAAAACTGTTTTTT
-	TRBV2	TRBJ2-3	-	CASSPQAPGTDTQYF	TGTGCCAGCAGTCCTCAGGCCCCGGGGACAGATACGCAGTATTTT
TRBD1	TRBV27	TRBJ2-7	few	CASSFGTGDYEQYF	TGTGCCAGCAGTTTCGGGACAGGGGACTACGAGCAGTACTTC
TRBD1	TRBV2	TRBJ1-6	-	CASTIERDQGAQGKFSLHF	TGTGCCAGCACCATCGAGAGAGATCAGGGGGCGCAGGGTAAATTTTCCCTCCACTTT
-	TRBV5-1	TRBJ1-1	once	CASSTDSLTEAFF	TGCGCCAGCTCGACGGACAGTCTCACTGAAGCTTTCTTT
TRBD1	TRBV5-6	TRBJ2-3	-	CASSWDRADTQYF	TGTGCCAGCAGCTGGGACAGGGCGGATACGCAGTATTTT
-	TRBV7-8	TRBJ1-3	-	CASSPGGGTGNTIYF	TGTGCCAGCAGCCCGGGGGGGGGAACTGGAAACACCATATATTTT
TRBD2	TRBV11-1	TRBJ2-5	-	CASRLAGGQETQYF	TGTGCCAGCAGACTAGCGGGGGGCCAAGAGACCCAGTACTTC
TRBD2	TRBV7-9	TRBJ2-3	-	CASSLAIAGLGTDTQYF	TGTGCCAGCAGCTTAGCGATAGCGGGGTTAGGCACAGATACGCAGTATTTT
TRBD1	TRBV28	TRBJ1-5	-	CASSLMGQGTWQPQHF	TGTGCCAGCAGCTTAATGGGACAGGGGACGTGGCAGCCCCAGCATTTT